Listed below are T cell receptor beta chains from one sample, sequenced in a study of identical twins. TCRdb ran MiXCR on the 5' RACE reads and lists one entry per CDR3 protein. This sample yields some 790,000 distinct CDR3 sequences, of which about 20% are seen a single time; around 13% belongs to the top ten. Separately, the same data were catalogued under a study of T cells expressing NK-cell markers.

Specimen: PBMCs. The source of these receptors is a woman between 18 and 29 years old in good health. Both conserved end residues are part of each CDR3. A D gene is named only where the DNA matches it firmly. The size entry is marked missing in some rows and otherwise reads once, few, many or a size class.

j_gene | v_gene | d_gene | abundance | CDR3nt | CDR3aa
TRBJ2-5 | TRBV7-8 | - | - | TGTGCCAGCAGCTTAGCACAGGGACAGTACTTC | CASSLAQGQYF
TRBJ1-1 | TRBV20-1 | - | few | TGCAGTGCTAGAGATTCTACTGAAGCTTTCTTT | CSARDSTEAFF
TRBJ1-1 | TRBV29-1 | TRBD1 | few | TGCAGCGTTGAGACACAGGGGAGGAACACTGAAGCTTTCTTT | CSVETQGRNTEAFF
TRBJ2-3 | TRBV20-1 | TRBD2 | - | TGCAGTGCCCTCTTGAAGCGGGGGGTCGTAAACACAGATACGCAGTATTTT | CSALLKRGVVNTDTQYF
TRBJ2-1 | TRBV15 | TRBD2 | - | TGTGCCACCAGCAGAGCTGCCCTAGCGGGGTACAATGAGCAGTTCTTC | CATSRAALAGYNEQFF
TRBJ2-3 | TRBV20-1 | - | - | TGCAGTGCTAGAAATCGGTGGGGCCTGCAATTAAGTCCAGATACGCAGTATTTT | CSARNRWGLQLSPDTQYF
TRBJ1-6 | TRBV20-1 | - | few | TGCAGTGCTAGAGTGGTAGTAGGATCACCCCTCCACTTT | CSARVVVGSPLHF
TRBJ1-5 | TRBV6-1 | - | few | TGTGCCAGCACCAAGACCAGGGGTAGTCAGCCCCAGCATTTT | CASTKTRGSQPQHF
TRBJ2-1 | TRBV9 | TRBD2 | many | TGTGCCAGCAGCGTCGTACTAGCGGGGGCCCTCAATGAGCAGTTCTTC | CASSVVLAGALNEQFF
TRBJ2-3 | TRBV7-9 | - | many | TGTGCCAGCAGCCCACAGCTTAGCACAGATACGCAGTATTTT | CASSPQLSTDTQYF
TRBJ1-1 | TRBV5-1 | - | - | TGCGCCAGCAGCTCAAGGGTGATGAACACTGAAGCTTTCTTT | CASSSRVMNTEAFF
TRBJ2-7 | TRBV7-2 | - | - | TGTGCCAGCAGCGACGGGACGGAGGGTGACGAGCAGTACTTC | CASSDGTEGDEQYF
TRBJ2-5 | TRBV5-1 | - | few | TGCGCCAGCAGCTTGGTCTACAGCGGGGAGACCCAGTACTTC | CASSLVYSGETQYF
TRBJ2-7 | TRBV7-9 | - | - | TGTGCCAGCAGCGGGGGGGCAGATTACGAGCAGTACTTC | CASSGGADYEQYF
TRBJ1-4 | TRBV20-1 | - | few | TGCAGTGCTAGAGCCCCGGGGCAGGTCGAAGAAAAACTGTTTTTT | CSARAPGQVEEKLFF
TRBJ2-1 | TRBV5-5 | - | few | TGTGCCAGCAGCTTGGCGGCTAGGAGCGTATCCTACAATGAGCAGTTCTTC | CASSLAARSVSYNEQFF
TRBJ1-1 | TRBV20-1 | - | - | TGCAGTGCTAGCAGGGGCAGGGGTGAAGCTTTCTTT | CSASRGRGEAFF
TRBJ2-1 | TRBV9 | TRBD2 | few | TGTGCCAGCAGCGTATCCCTCCGGGAGGGCCCCTACAATGAGCAGTTCTTC | CASSVSLREGPYNEQFF
TRBJ2-7 | TRBV5-1 | - | - | TGCGCCAGCAGCTTGGTTGGGAACTCCTACGAGCAGTACTTC | CASSLVGNSYEQYF
TRBJ2-2 | TRBV9 | - | - | TGTGCCAGCAGCGCAGATGGGGGGGAGCTGTTTTTT | CASSADGGELFF
TRBJ2-1 | TRBV27 | - | - | TGTGCCAGCAGAAGGGGCGCGGGGTCCTACAATGAGCAGTTCTTC | CASRRGAGSYNEQFF
TRBJ2-7 | TRBV20-1 | - | few | TGCAGTGCTCGGGACGCCCAAAACTACGAGCAGTACTTC | CSARDAQNYEQYF
TRBJ2-1 | TRBV12-3/TRBV12-4 | TRBD2 | - | TGTGCCAGCAGCGGCCTCGGGACTAGCGGAATCAATGAGCAGTTCTTC | CASSGLGTSGINEQFF
TRBJ1-1 | TRBV5-1 | - | few | TGCGCCAGCAGCTTGGGGGGCACCCTAGACGCCAAAGCTTTCTTT | CASSLGGTLDAKAFF
TRBJ1-4 | TRBV12-3/TRBV12-4 | TRBD1 | many | TGTGCCAGCAGTATAGACAGGGGCAGGATTGAAAAACTGTTTTTT | CASSIDRGRIEKLFF
TRBJ2-7 | TRBV10-3 | TRBD2 | - | TGTGCCATCAGTAGGACTAGCGGGACTGCCTACGAGCAGTACTTC | CAISRTSGTAYEQYF
TRBJ2-1 | TRBV6-5 | - | few | TGTGCCAGCAGTTACACAGGGTCAGATGAGCAGTTCTTC | CASSYTGSDEQFF
TRBJ2-3 | TRBV20-1 | TRBD1 | - | TGCAGTGTGAGGAGACAGGGGTGGGGCACAGATACGCAGTATTTT | CSVRRQGWGTDTQYF
TRBJ2-1 | TRBV24-1 | - | - | TGTGCCACCAGTGATTTCCCTAGGTCCTATGAGCAGTTCTTC | CATSDFPRSYEQFF
TRBJ2-7 | TRBV11-2 | - | once | TGTGCCAGCGGGGATGACTACGAGCAGTACTTC | CASGDDYEQYF
TRBJ2-2 | TRBV9 | - | few | TGTGCCAGCAGCGTACTTACTAGTGCCGGGGAGCTGTTTTTT | CASSVLTSAGELFF
TRBJ2-1 | TRBV5-1 | TRBD2 | few | TGCGCCAGCAGCCCCCTCCCCGAGGAGCGGGGAGGGCCGGGTAATGAGCAGTTCTTC | CASSPLPEERGGPGNEQFF
TRBJ2-3 | TRBV10-1 | - | - | TGCGCCAGCAGGGGTAGATCTTATACGCAGTATTTT | CASRGRSYTQYF
TRBJ2-7 | TRBV18 | TRBD1 | - | TGTGCCAGCTCACCGATTGCTGGGACAGGGGGCGAGCAGTACTTC | CASSPIAGTGGEQYF
TRBJ2-3 | TRBV7-2 | TRBD2 | many | TGTGCCAGCAGGACTGGACTAGCAACAGATACGCAGTATTTT | CASRTGLATDTQYF
TRBJ2-1 | TRBV25-1 | TRBD2 | few | TGTGCCAGCAGGACTAGCGATGAGCAGTTCTTC | CASRTSDEQFF
TRBJ2-3 | TRBV20-1 | - | few | TGCAGTGCTAGTACACCCCAGTTAAGGGGGAGTCTGAATACGCAGTATTTT | CSASTPQLRGSLNTQYF
TRBJ2-3 | TRBV7-9 | TRBD2 | - | TGTGCCAGCAGCTCGGCTACAGGGACTAGCCTCATAGATACGCAGTATTTT | CASSSATGTSLIDTQYF
TRBJ1-1 | TRBV29-1 | - | few | TGCAGCGCGGGGGGGGCCTTCAACACTGAAGCTTTCTTT | CSAGGAFNTEAFF
TRBJ1-1 | TRBV29-1 | - | - | TGCAGCGTTGATACCGATGAAGCTTTCTTT | CSVDTDEAFF
TRBJ2-1 | TRBV6-1 | - | - | TGTGCCAGCAGCTCGGGCCGTGTCTTCGATGAGCAGTTCTTC | CASSSGRVFDEQFF
TRBJ2-3 | TRBV12-3/TRBV12-4 | - | - | TGTGCCAGCAGTCGGACCGGGACTGAAGGGGATACGCAGTATTTT | CASSRTGTEGDTQYF
TRBJ1-6 | TRBV6-1 | TRBD1 | few | TGTGCCAGCAGTAAATTCTCCGGGACAGGGCGTTCACCCCTCCACTTT | CASSKFSGTGRSPLHF
TRBJ2-1 | TRBV11-2 | - | few | TGTGCCAGCAGCGGACGGGTGGGTGAGCAGTTCTTC | CASSGRVGEQFF